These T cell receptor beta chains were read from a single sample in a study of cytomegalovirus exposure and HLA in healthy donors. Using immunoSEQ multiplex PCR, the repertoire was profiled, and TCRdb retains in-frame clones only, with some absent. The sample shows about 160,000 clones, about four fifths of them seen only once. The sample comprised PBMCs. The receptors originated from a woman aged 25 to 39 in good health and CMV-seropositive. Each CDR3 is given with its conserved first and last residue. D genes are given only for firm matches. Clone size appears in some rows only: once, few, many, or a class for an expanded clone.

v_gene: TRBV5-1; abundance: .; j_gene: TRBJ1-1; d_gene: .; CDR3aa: CASSSRPNTEAFF; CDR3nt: TGCGCCAGCAGCTCTCGTCCGAACACTGAAGCTTTCTTT
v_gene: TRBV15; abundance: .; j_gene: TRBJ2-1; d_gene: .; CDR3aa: CATSRDPDRFYEQFF; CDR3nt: TGTGCCACCAGCAGAGATCCCGATCGGTTCTATGAGCAGTTCTTC
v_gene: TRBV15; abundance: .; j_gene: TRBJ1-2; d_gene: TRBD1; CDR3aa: CATSRDLTGRQGYGYTF; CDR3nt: TGTGCCACCAGCAGAGATCTGACAGGGAGGCAGGGCTATGGCTACACCTTC
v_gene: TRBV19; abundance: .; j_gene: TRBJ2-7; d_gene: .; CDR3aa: CASRLRAGDEYEQYF; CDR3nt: TGTGCCAGTAGGCTCCGGGCAGGGGACGAGTACGAGCAGTACTTC
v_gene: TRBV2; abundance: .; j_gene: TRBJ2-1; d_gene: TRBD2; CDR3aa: CASCRGGGYNEQFF; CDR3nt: TGTGCCAGCTGCCGGGGGGGCGGCTACAATGAGCAGTTCTTC
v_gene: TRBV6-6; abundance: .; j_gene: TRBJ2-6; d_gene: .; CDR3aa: CASRSILAGANVLTF; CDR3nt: TGTGCCAGCAGAAGTATACTAGCCGGGGCCAACGTCCTGACTTTC
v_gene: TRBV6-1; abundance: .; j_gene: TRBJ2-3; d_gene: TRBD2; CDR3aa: CASSLGLSLNTQYF; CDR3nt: TGTGCCAGCAGTTTGGGACTATCTCTGAATACGCAGTATTTT
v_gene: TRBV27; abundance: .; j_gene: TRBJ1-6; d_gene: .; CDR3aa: CASSRTGRDNSPLHF; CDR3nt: TGTGCCAGCAGCCGAACAGGGAGGGATAATTCACCCCTCCACTTT
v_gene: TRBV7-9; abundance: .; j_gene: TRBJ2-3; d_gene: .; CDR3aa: CASSLVGTSTDTQYF; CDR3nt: TGTGCCAGCAGCTTAGTAGGGACTAGCACAGATACGCAGTATTTT
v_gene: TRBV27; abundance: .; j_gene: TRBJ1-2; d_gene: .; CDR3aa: CASSSQGLGYGYTF; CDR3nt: TGTGCCAGCAGTTCCCAGGGGTTGGGCTATGGCTACACCTTC
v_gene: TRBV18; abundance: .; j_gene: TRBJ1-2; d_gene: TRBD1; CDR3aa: CASSPPSDRVGYTF; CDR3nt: TGTGCCAGCTCACCACCCTCCGACAGGGTTGGCTACACCTTC
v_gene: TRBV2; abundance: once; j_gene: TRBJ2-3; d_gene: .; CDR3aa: CASSGWTAKGSTDTQYF; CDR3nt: TGTGCCAGCAGTGGATGGACAGCGAAGGGGTCCACAGATACGCAGTATTTT
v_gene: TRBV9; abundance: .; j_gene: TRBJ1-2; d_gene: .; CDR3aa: CASNRPITGFYGYTF; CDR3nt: TGTGCCAGCAACCGCCCAATAACAGGGTTCTATGGCTACACCTTC
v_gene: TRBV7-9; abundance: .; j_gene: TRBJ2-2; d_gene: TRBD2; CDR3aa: CSSSPHSGGLAGELFF; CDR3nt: TGTTCCAGCAGCCCCCATAGCGGGGGCCTGGCCGGGGAGCTGTTTTTT
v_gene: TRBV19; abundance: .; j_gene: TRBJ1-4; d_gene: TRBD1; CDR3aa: CASSNPGQLATNEKLFF; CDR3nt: TGTGCCAGTAGTAATCCGGGACAGCTTGCAACTAATGAAAAACTGTTTTTT
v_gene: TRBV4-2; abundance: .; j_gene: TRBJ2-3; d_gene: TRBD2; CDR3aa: CASSQGALAGGGDTQYF; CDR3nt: TGTGCCAGCAGCCAAGGGGCCCTAGCGGGGGGTGGAGATACGCAGTATTTT
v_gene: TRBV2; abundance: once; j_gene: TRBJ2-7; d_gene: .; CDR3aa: CASSQGRDEQYF; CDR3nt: TGTGCCAGCAGTCAGGGGAGGGACGAGCAGTACTTC
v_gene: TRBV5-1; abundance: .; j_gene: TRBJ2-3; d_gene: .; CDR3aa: CASSGTGFFGTDTQYF; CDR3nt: TGCGCCAGCAGCGGCACAGGGTTCTTTGGCACAGATACGCAGTATTTT
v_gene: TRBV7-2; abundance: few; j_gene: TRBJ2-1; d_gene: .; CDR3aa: CASSPGQEQFF; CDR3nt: TGTGCCAGCAGCCCAGGACAGGAGCAGTTCTTC
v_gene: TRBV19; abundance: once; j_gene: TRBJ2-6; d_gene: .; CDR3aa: CASSIGTSNSGARVLTF; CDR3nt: TGTGCCAGTAGTATAGGGACATCGAACTCTGGGGCCAGGGTCCTGACTTTC
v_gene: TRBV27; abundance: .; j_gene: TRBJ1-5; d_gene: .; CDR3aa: CASRGLQGRQPQHF; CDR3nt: TGTGCCAGCAGGGGATTACAGGGCCGTCAGCCCCAGCATTTT
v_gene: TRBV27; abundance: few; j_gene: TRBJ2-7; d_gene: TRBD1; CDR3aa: CAGQGSPYEQYF; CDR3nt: TGTGCCGGACAGGGATCCCCCTACGAGCAGTACTTC
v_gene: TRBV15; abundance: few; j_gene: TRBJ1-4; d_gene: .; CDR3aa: CATSRRGMWDEKLFF; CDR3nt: TGTGCCACCAGCAGACGGGGAATGTGGGATGAAAAACTGTTTTTT
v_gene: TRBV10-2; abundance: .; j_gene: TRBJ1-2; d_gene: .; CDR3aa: CASRSLASYGYTF; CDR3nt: TGCGCCAGCAGGAGTCTAGCGAGCTATGGCTACACCTTC
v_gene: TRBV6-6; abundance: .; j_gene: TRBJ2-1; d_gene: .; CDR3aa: CASSHPGREPKFF; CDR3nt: TGTGCCAGCAGCCACCCGGGCCGGGAGCCGAAGTTCTTC
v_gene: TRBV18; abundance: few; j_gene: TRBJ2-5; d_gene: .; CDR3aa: CASSRRTRAETQYF; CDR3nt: TGTGCCAGCTCACGACGGACACGGGCAGAGACCCAGTACTTC
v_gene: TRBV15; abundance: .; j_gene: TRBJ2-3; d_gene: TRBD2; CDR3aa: CATSRGGLATSTDTQYF; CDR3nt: TGTGCCACCAGCAGAGGCGGACTAGCGACTAGCACAGATACGCAGTATTTT
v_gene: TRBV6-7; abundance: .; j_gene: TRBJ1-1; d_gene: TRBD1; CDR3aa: CASSPGTENTEAFF; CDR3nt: TGTGCCAGCAGCCCCGGGACAGAGAACACTGAAGCTTTCTTT
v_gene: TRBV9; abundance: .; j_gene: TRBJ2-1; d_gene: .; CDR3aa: CASSVGRYSANDEQFF; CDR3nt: TGTGCCAGCAGCGTAGGCCGGTATTCTGCGAACGATGAGCAGTTCTTC
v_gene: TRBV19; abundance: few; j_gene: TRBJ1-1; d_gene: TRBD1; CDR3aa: CASSTLGQGDTEAFF; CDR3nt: TGTGCCAGTAGTACCCTGGGACAGGGGGACACTGAAGCTTTCTTT
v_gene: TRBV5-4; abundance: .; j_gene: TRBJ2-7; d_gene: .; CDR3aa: CASSLRVGRAYEQYF; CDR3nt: TGTGCCAGCAGCTTGCGGGTTGGGCGGGCCTACGAGCAGTACTTC
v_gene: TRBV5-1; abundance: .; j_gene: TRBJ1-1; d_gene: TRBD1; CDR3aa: CASSWTGDTEAFF; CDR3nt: TGCGCCAGCAGCTGGACAGGGGACACTGAAGCTTTCTTT
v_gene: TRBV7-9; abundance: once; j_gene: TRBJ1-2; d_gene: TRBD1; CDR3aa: CSSSPPPGQGEDYGYTF; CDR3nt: TGTTCCAGCAGCCCTCCCCCGGGACAGGGAGAAGACTATGGCTACACCTTC
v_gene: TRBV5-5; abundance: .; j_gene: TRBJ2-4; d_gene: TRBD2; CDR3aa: CASSLGLAGGNIQYF; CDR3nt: TGTGCCAGCAGCTTAGGACTAGCGGGTGGAAACATTCAGTACTTC
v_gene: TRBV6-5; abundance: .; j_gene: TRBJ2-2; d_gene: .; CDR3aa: CASAIMAGNTGELFF; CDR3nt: TGTGCCAGCGCCATAATGGCAGGGAACACCGGGGAGCTGTTTTTT
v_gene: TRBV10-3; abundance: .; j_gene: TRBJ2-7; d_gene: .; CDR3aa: CAISAPNYEQYF; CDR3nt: TGTGCCATCAGTGCCCCAAACTACGAGCAGTACTTC
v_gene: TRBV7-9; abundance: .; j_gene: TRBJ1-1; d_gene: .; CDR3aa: CASSLLSSVNTEAFF; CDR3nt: TGTGCCAGCAGCCTCCTTAGTTCGGTGAACACTGAAGCTTTCTTT
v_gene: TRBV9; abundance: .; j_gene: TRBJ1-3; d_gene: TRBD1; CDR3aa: CASSARQGTSGNTIYF; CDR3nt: TGTGCCAGCAGCGCCCGACAGGGGACCTCTGGAAACACCATATATTTT
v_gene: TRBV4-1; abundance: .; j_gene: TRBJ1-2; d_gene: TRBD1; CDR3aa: CASSQDPLTGQGARGYTF; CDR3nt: TGCGCCAGCAGCCAAGACCCCCTTACGGGACAGGGGGCAAGAGGCTACACCTTC
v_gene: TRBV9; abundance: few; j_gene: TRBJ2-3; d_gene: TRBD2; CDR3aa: CASSAALAGEDTQYF; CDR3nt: TGTGCCAGCAGCGCGGCCTTAGCGGGGGAGGATACGCAGTATTTT
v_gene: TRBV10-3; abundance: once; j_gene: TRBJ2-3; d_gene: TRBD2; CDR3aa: CAISDLAGNTDTQYF; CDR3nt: TGTGCCATCAGTGATCTAGCGGGGAACACAGATACGCAGTATTTT
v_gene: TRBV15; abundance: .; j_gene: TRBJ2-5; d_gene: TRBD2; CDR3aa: CATSRGGDQETQYF; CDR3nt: TGTGCCACATCTCGCGGGGGGGACCAAGAGACCCAGTACTTC
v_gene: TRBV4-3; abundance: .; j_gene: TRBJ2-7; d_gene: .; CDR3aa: CASSQEAVSYEQYF; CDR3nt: TGCGCCAGCAGCCAAGAAGCGGTTTCCTACGAGCAGTACTTC
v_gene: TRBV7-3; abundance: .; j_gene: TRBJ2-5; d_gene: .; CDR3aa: CASSLQAASQETQYF; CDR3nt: TGTGCCAGCAGCTTACAGGCAGCCTCTCAAGAGACCCAGTACTTC
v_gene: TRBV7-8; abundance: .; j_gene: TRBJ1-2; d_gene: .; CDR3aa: CASSLSAVMLQGYGYTF; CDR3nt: TGTGCCAGCAGCTTATCCGCAGTAATGTTACAGGGATATGGCTACACCTTC